The 28 T cell receptor beta chains reported below all come from one sample, sequenced in a study of neoadjuvant nivolumab and ipilimumab in lung cancer. The assay was immunoSEQ multiplex PCR, and TCRdb's table has in-frame clones only and misses some. Here the sample spans about 9,000 clones, nearly 85% being singletons. This material consisted of tumor tissue, taken after neoadjuvant nivolumab, alone or with ipilimumab, at or shortly before surgery. The origin of the receptors is an adult with non-small cell lung cancer.

V usage is TRBV19 and J usage is TRBJ1-5; 10 bases fit TRBD1. The CDR3 covers 17 residues. Germline assignment: CDR1 LNHDA and CDR2 SQIVND (reference sequence). Germline trimming cut 4 bases from V and 7 bases from J; bases unmatched to any gene: 13. CDR3 bases: TGTGCCAGTAGTACGCTGGGACAGGGGTTCGTAGGGCAGCCCCAGCATTTT. Translation: CASSTLGQGFVGQPQHF.

The chain carries TRBV27 and TRBJ1-1; D unclear. Between the trimmed V and J ends, which lost 5 bases and 4 bases, there was a span of 11 bases. Germline V gives CDR1 MNHEY, CDR2 SMNVEV (reference sequence). CDR3 length: 13 amino acids. The chain's CDR3 is CASSRKMSTEAFF. Written as DNA, the CDR3 is TGTGCCAGCAGTCGTAAGATGAGCACTGAAGCTTTCTTT.

The genes are TRBV6-1 and TRBJ1-2, with a weak D call TRBD1 (5 bases). Germline lookup yields CDR1 MNHNS and CDR2 SASEGT. V was shortened by 3 bases and J by 3 bases, with 11 bases between the two germline ends. There are 14 residues in the CDR3. The CDR3, as DNA: TGTGCCAGCAGTGAGGGGGAGGAATACTATGGCTACACCTTC. As protein: CASSEGEEYYGYTF.

This rearrangement joins TRBV5-1 to TRBJ2-6; the D gene is possibly TRBD1 (6 bases). Trimming cost V 4 bases and J 0 bases, with 8 bases left between them. CDR3 length equals 15 residues. Looked up from germline, CDR1 is SGHRS and CDR2 is YFSETQ. CDR3 nucleotides: TGCGCCAGCAGCCTACAGGGCTCTGGGGCCAACGTCCTGACTTTC. This sequence encodes CASSLQGSGANVLTF.

This chain uses TRBV30 with TRBJ2-6, with a weak D call TRBD2 (6 bases). CDR3 length: 17 residues. Trimming pared 0 bases from V and 0 bases from J, leaving 12 bases between. Germline V gives CDR1 GTSNPN, CDR2 SVGIG (reference sequence). The DNA for the CDR3 is TGTGCCTGGAGTGTACGGGGGTTCAGCTCTGGGGCCAACGTCCTGACTTTC. As protein: CAWSVRGFSSGANVLTF.

The chain uses TRBV7-9 and TRBJ2-3, with 9 nucleotides matching TRBD2. Germline lookup yields CDR1 SEHNR and CDR2 FQNEAQ (reference sequence). The junction had 6 bases not matched to a gene; V was cut back by 1 base and J by 4 bases. CDR3 length: 16 residues. CDR3 nucleotide sequence: TGTGCCAGCAGCTTAGTACTAGCGGGCGCGGCAGATACGCAGTATTTT. It yields the protein CASSLVLAGAADTQYF.

This sequence joins TRBV29-1 and TRBJ1-3, with D possibly TRBD1 on 6 matching bases. The CDR3 is 13 amino acids. Germline V lookup: CDR1 SQVTM, CDR2 ANQGSEA. Between the trimmed V and J ends, which lost 4 bases and 4 bases, there was a span of 11 bases. CDR3 sequence reads: CSVGAGAGNTIYF. The DNA of the CDR3 is TGCAGCGTTGGAGCAGGGGCCGGAAACACCATATATTTT. Complete variable domain (other parts from reference TRBV29-1 and TRBJ1-3): SAVISQKPSRDICQRGTSLTIQCQVDSQVTMMFWYRQQPGQSLTLIATANQGSEATYESGFVIDKFPISRPNLTFSTLTVSNMSPEDSSIYLCSVGAGAGNTIYFGEGSWLTVV.

This clone was counted a single time. This sequence joins TRBV6-6 and TRBJ1-3; maybe TRBD1 (5 bases). CDR1 MNHNY and CDR2 SVGAGI come from the germline V gene (reference sequence). The CDR3 length is 15 residues. The V end lost 7 bases, the J end lost 0 bases, and 13 bases lay between the germline ends. The CDR3 reads CASKPRADSGNTIYF. The CDR3 DNA reads TGTGCCAGCAAGCCCAGGGCAGACTCTGGAAACACCATATATTTT.

V gene TRBV7-9 combines with J gene TRBJ2-7, with D perhaps matching TRBD1 (5 bases). The CDR3 has 17 amino acids. Germline V gene lookup returns CDR1 SEHNR and CDR2 FQNEAQ (reference sequence). The germline V and J ends were trimmed by 3 bases and 4 bases, with 22 bases remaining between them. Written as DNA, the CDR3 is TGTGCCAGCAGCTTCCCGGACACCCAGACGGAATATTACGAGCAGTACTTC. It yields the protein CASSFPDTQTEYYEQYF.

The CDR3 loop is CASSLTASYNEQFF. CDR3 DNA sequence: TGTGCCAGCAGCCTGACTGCCTCCTACAATGAGCAGTTCTTC. The V gene is TRBV13, the J gene TRBJ2-1; unclear D gene. CDR3 size: 14 residues. Trimming shortened V by 5 bases and J by 0 bases, and 8 bases separated the two germline ends. CDR1 PRHDT and CDR2 FYEKMQ come from the germline V gene (reference sequence).

This clone was found a few times. The V and J genes are TRBV10-3 and TRBJ1-1; D not resolved. From germline, CDR1 is ENHRY and CDR2 SYGVKD. The CDR3 contains 13 residues. Trimming took 8 bases from V and 1 from J, leaving 11 bases between them. The chain's CDR3 is CAIRITANTEAFF. The CDR3 DNA follows: TGTGCCATCCGAATTACAGCGAACACTGAAGCTTTCTTT.

This clone has just one count. V usage is TRBV4-1 and J usage is TRBJ1-5; D is undetermined. The CDR3 runs 16 residues. The germline V and J ends were trimmed by 4 bases and 6 bases, with 19 bases remaining between them. CDR1 and CDR2 from the germline V gene are MGHRA and YSYEKL. DNA for the CDR3: TGCGCCAGCAGCCTGACGTGGGGAGAGGTGGTTCAGCCCCAGCATTTT. Residues: CASSLTWGEVVQPQHF.

The V and J genes are TRBV5-6 and TRBJ1-4; no definite D call. The germline gives CDR1 SGHDT, CDR2 YYEEEE. The CDR3 runs 13 residues. The V end lost 2 bases, the J end lost 0 bases, and 2 bases lay between the germline ends. The CDR3 DNA sequence: TGTGCCAGCAGCTTACCAACTAATGAAAAACTGTTTTTT. Translated: CASSLPTNEKLFF.

CDR3 DNA sequence: TGTGCCACCGGACAGGGGTTGAATGAGCAGTTCTTC. Translated, it gives CATGQGLNEQFF. The chain employs TRBV25-1 and TRBJ2-1, with 9 bases that match TRBD1. This CDR3 is built from 12 residues. Germline V gene data show CDR1 as MGHDK and CDR2 as SYGVNS. Germline trimming cut 10 bases from V and 7 bases from J; bases unmatched to any gene: 5.

The chain links TRBV5-1 to TRBJ2-7; no firm D call. CDR3 length equals 16 residues. CDR1 SGHRS and CDR2 YFSETQ come from the germline V gene. Trimming shortened V by 5 bases and J by 2 bases, and 20 bases separated the two germline ends. This chain's CDR3 is CASRYGRAGGAYEQYF. CDR3 DNA: TGCGCCAGCAGATATGGCCGGGCTGGTGGGGCCTACGAGCAGTACTTC.

CDR3 sequence (DNA): TGCGCCAGCAGCCAAGATCCACAGAACTACGAGCAGTACTTC. The encoded protein is CASSQDPQNYEQYF. This chain joins TRBV4-1 and TRBJ2-7; D gene ambiguous. V was trimmed by 0 bases and J by 3 bases, leaving 9 bases between them. The CDR3 is 14 amino acids. The germline CDR1 and CDR2 sequences are MGHRA and YSYEKL.

This rearrangement joins TRBV4-2 to TRBJ1-1; D not resolved. This CDR3 is built from 15 residues. Per the germline V gene, CDR1 is LGHNA and CDR2 is YNFKEQ. V lost 0 bases and J lost 0, with 8 bases in between. As DNA, the CDR3 is TGTGCCAGCAGCCAAGAGTGGTACTTGAACACTGAAGCTTTCTTT. This gives the protein CASSQEWYLNTEAFF.

V gene TRBV5-1 combines with J gene TRBJ1-1; D gene ambiguous. Germline V gene data show CDR1 as SGHRS and CDR2 as YFSETQ. The CDR3 spans 14 residues. Trimming shortened V by 5 bases and J by 2 bases, and 13 bases separated the two germline ends. In DNA form, the CDR3 reads TGCGCCAGCAGAGTGGGCCACTCAAACACTGAAGCTTTCTTT. Translating gives CASRVGHSNTEAFF.

This chain joins TRBV14 and TRBJ2-1; the match to TRBD2 covers 13 bases. CDR3 length: 16 amino acids. The germline CDR1 and CDR2 sequences are SGHDN and FVKESK. V shed 4 bases, J shed 7 bases, and the junction held 7 bases outside the gene matches. CDR3: CASSPLTSGRGNEQFF. In DNA, the CDR3 is TGTGCCAGCAGCCCTCTTACTAGCGGGAGGGGGAATGAGCAGTTCTTC.

This chain links TRBV7-9 with TRBJ2-3, with D possibly being TRBD1 (5 bases). Germline V gives CDR1 SEHNR, CDR2 FQNEAQ (reference sequence). This CDR3 is built from 15 residues. Trimming cost V 2 bases and J 6 bases, with 15 bases left between them. DNA for the CDR3: TGTGCCAGCAGCTTAAGGACAATCCGCAGTGATACGCAGTATTTT. It translates to CASSLRTIRSDTQYF.

V usage is TRBV19 and J usage is TRBJ1-1; a possible D gene is TRBD1 (6 bases). This CDR3 comprises 14 residues. Germline lookup yields CDR1 LNHDA and CDR2 SQIVND (reference sequence). Trimming removed 5 bases at V and 3 bases at J, with 13 bases between. Written as DNA, the CDR3 is TGTGCCAGTAGTCGCGAGGGGGGGTACACTGAAGCTTTCTTT. As protein: CASSREGGYTEAFF.

This chain joins TRBV6-6 and TRBJ1-2; no definite D call. V was clipped by 6 bases and J by 8 bases, with 16 bases between them. The length of the CDR3 is 13 residues. Germline V lookup: CDR1 MNHNY, CDR2 SVGAGI (reference sequence). CDR3 bases: TGTGCCAGCAGCCCCCCGGGCCCGGGGGGCTACACCTTC. As protein: CASSPPGPGGYTF.

The chain joins TRBV4-2 to TRBJ1-1; unclear D gene. Trimming pared 0 bases from V and 1 base from J, leaving 6 bases between. Germline CDR1 LGHNA, CDR2 YNFKEQ. The CDR3 covers 14 residues. CDR3 in amino acids: CASSQDWRNTEAFF. CDR3 sequence (DNA): TGTGCCAGCAGCCAAGATTGGAGGAACACTGAAGCTTTCTTT.

The CDR3 is CASNIRDARNYGYTF. The CDR3 DNA reads TGTGCCAGCAACATCCGGGACGCCAGAAACTATGGCTACACCTTC. This chain links TRBV6-1 with TRBJ1-2, with a possible D match to TRBD1 (5 bases). Trimming took off 7 bases at V and 2 bases at J, with 17 bases between the two ends. Germline V CDR1 and CDR2: MNHNS, SASEGT. There are 15 residues in the CDR3.

Only a few counts were recorded for this clone. V usage is TRBV6-4 and J usage is TRBJ2-2, with 7 bases aligning to TRBD1. Germline loops: CDR1 MRHNA, CDR2 SNTAGT. V lost 4 bases and J lost 6; bases outside the gene matches: 2. The CDR3 is made up of 13 amino acids. The CDR3 here is CASSADRAGELFF. The CDR3 coding sequence is TGTGCCAGCAGTGCCGACAGGGCCGGGGAGCTGTTTTTT.

This clone was seen a single time. The chain links TRBV30 to TRBJ1-1; 10 nucleotides match TRBD1. V shed 3 bases, J shed 8 bases, and the junction held 6 bases outside the gene matches. From germline, CDR1 is GTSNPN and CDR2 SVGIG (reference sequence). The length of the CDR3 is 13 residues. CDR3 sequence (DNA): TGTGCCTGGAGCCGGGACAGGGGTCGGGAAGCTTTCTTT. Its protein product is CAWSRDRGREAFF. Supplemented by reference TRBV30 and TRBJ1-1, the full variable domain reads SQTIHQWPATLVQPVGSPLSLECTVEGTSNPNLYWYRQAAGRGLQLLFYSVGIGQISSEVPQNLSASRPQDRQFILSSKKLLLSDSGFYLCAWSRDRGREAFFGQGTRLTVV.

J is TRBJ2-6 and V is TRBV5-5; 7 nucleotides line up with TRBD1. Trimming took 3 bases from V and 0 from J; bases not matched to a gene: 6. This CDR3 region has 17 residues. Germline loops: CDR1 SGHKS, CDR2 YYEKEE (reference sequence). CDR3 sequence reads: CASSSWDSPSGANVLTF. DNA for the CDR3: TGTGCCAGCAGCTCTTGGGACAGTCCCTCTGGGGCCAACGTCCTGACTTTC.

This clone showed up just once. The genes are TRBV14 and TRBJ1-6, with no clear D. The V gene lost 2 bases and the J gene lost 6 bases, with 8 bases spanning the gap. The CDR3 runs to 14 residues. Germline loops: CDR1 SGHDN, CDR2 FVKESK. CDR3 DNA: TGTGCCAGCAGCCAAACAGTGAGTAATTCACCCCTCCACTTT. This gives the protein CASSQTVSNSPLHF.